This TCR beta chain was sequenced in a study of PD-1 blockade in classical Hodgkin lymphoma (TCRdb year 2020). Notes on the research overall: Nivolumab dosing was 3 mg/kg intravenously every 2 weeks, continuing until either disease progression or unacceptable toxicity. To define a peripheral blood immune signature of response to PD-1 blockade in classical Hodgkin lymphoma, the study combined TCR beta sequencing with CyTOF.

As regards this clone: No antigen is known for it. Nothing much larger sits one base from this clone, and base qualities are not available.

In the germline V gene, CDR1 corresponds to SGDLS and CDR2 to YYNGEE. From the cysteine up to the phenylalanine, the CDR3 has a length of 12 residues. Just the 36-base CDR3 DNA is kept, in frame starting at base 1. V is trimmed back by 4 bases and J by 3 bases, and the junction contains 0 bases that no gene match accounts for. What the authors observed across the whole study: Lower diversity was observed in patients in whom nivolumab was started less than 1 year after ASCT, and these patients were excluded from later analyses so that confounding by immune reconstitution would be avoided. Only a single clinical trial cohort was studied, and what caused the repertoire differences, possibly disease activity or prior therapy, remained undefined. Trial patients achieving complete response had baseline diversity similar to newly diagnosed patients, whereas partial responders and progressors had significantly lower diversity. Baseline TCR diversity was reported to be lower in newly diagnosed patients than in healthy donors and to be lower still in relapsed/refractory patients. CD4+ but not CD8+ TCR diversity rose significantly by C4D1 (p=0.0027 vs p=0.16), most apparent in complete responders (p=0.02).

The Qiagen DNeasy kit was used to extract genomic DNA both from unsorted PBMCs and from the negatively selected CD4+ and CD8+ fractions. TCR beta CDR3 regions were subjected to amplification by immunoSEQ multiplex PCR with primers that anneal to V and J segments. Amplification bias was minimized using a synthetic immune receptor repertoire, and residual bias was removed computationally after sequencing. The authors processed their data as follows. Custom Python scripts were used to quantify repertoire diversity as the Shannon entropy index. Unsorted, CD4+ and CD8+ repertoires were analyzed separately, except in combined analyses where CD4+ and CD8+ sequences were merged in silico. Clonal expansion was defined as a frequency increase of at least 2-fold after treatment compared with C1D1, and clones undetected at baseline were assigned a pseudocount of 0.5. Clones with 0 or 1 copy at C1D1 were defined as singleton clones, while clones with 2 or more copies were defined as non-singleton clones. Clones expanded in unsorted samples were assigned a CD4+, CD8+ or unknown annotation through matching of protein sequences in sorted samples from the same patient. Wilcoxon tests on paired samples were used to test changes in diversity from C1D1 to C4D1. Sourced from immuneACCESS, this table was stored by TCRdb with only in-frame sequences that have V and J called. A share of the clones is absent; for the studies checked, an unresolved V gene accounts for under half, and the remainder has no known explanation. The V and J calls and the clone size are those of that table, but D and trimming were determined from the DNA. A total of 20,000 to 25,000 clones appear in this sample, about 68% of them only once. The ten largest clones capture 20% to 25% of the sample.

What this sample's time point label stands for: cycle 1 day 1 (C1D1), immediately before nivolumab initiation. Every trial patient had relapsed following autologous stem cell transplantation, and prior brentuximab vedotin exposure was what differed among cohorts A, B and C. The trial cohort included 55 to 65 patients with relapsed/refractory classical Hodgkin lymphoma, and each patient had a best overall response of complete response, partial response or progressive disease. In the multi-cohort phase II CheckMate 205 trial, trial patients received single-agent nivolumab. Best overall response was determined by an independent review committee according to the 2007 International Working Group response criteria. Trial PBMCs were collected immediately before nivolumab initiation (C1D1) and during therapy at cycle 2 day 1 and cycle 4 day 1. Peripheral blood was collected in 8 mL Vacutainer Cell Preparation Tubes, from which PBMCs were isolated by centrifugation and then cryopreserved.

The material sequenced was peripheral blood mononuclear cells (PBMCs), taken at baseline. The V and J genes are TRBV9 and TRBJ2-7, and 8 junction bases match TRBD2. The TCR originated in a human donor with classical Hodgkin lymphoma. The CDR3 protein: CASSTSGYEQYF. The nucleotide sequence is TGTGCCAGCAGCACTAGCGGCTACGAGCAGTACTTC.